The 30 T cell receptor beta chains reported below all come from one sample, sequenced in a study of blood T cell repertoires in COVID-19. Some clones are missing from TCRdb's copy, which holds only in-frame ones; the method was immunoSEQ multiplex PCR. The sample holds 70,000 to 80,000 clones; about four fifths are singletons and the top ten take 11%. The specimen was peripheral blood. Every receptor here comes from a man aged 45 to 65 with acute or convalescent COVID-19.

The V and J genes are TRBV3-1 (or the pseudogene TRBV3-2) and TRBJ1-2; the match to TRBD1 covers 9 bases. Trimming took 6 bases from V and 3 from J; bases not matched to a gene: 11. CDR1 LGHDT and CDR2 YNNKEL come from the germline V gene (reference sequence). CDR3 length: 16 residues. DNA for the CDR3: TGTGCCAGCAGAGCCCTGCTACAGGGGGCTGACTATGGCTACACCTTC. Translated, it gives CASRALLQGADYGYTF.

The rearrangement links TRBV18 to TRBJ2-7; 14 positions agree with TRBD2. V dropped 2 bases and J dropped 0; count of bases not matched to a gene: 0. The CDR3 runs 16 residues. The germline CDR1 and CDR2 sequences are KGHSH and LQKENI. This CDR3 reads CASSPGTSGSSYEQYF. The CDR3 region has the DNA TGTGCCAGCTCACCAGGGACTAGCGGGAGCTCCTACGAGCAGTACTTC.

J is TRBJ1-2 and V is TRBV28; D gene unclear. CDR3 length: 15 amino acids. Germline loops: CDR1 MDHEN, CDR2 SYDVKM. Trimming took off 5 bases at V and 3 bases at J, with 16 bases between the two ends. The DNA for the CDR3 is TGTGCCAGCAGTCCTATTCAGACTGGAGACTATGGCTACACCTTC. Protein: CASSPIQTGDYGYTF.

V and J are TRBV28 and TRBJ1-2; D is perhaps TRBD1 (5 bases). Trimming shortened V by 2 bases and J by 4 bases, and 14 bases separated the two germline ends. The CDR3 runs 15 residues. From germline, CDR1 is MDHEN and CDR2 SYDVKM. CDR3 in DNA: TGTGCCAGCAGTTTAGGGGGAGGCGCGCTCTATGGCTACACCTTC. Translating gives CASSLGGGALYGYTF.

J is TRBJ1-3 and V is TRBV9, with TRBD1 matching over 7 bases. There are 16 residues in the CDR3. The germline V gene has CDR1 SGDLS and CDR2 YYNGEE. The ends lost 1 base at V and 2 bases at J; junction bases unmatched: 6. Here the CDR3 DNA reads TGTGCCAGCAGCGTAAAAACAGGGGAACCTGGAAACACCATATATTTT. This gives the protein CASSVKTGEPGNTIYF.

This chain uses TRBV11-3 with TRBJ2-3; 7 positions match TRBD2. CDR3 size: 15 residues. Germline loops: CDR1 SGHNT, CDR2 YENEEA. With 5 bases clipped from V and 4 bases from J, the junction kept 9 bases outside the gene matches. The CDR3 region is CASSPRSGGADTQYF. CDR3 coding DNA: TGTGCCAGCAGCCCCCGGTCTGGGGGGGCAGATACGCAGTATTTT. Full variable domain (outside the CDR3, taken from reference TRBV11-3 and TRBJ2-3): EAGVVQSPRYKIIEKKQPVAFWCNPISGHNTLYWYLQNLGQGPELLIRYENEEAVDDSQLPKDRFSAERLKGVDSTLKIQPAELGDSAVYLCASSPRSGGADTQYFGPGTRLTVL.

The V and J genes are TRBV10-3 and TRBJ1-2; weak D call: TRBD1 (5 bases). The CDR3 has 17 amino acids. Germline-derived CDR1 and CDR2 are ENHRY and SYGVKD. The V gene lost 6 bases and the J gene lost 4 bases, with 24 bases spanning the gap. In DNA form, the CDR3 reads TGTGCCATCAGCCAAGGATTAAGGGGCGCCGGCCTCTATGGCTACACCTTC. This translates into CAISQGLRGAGLYGYTF.

The chain recombines TRBV19 with TRBJ2-1, with TRBD2 matching 12 bases. The CDR3 runs 14 residues. Per germline, CDR1 LNHDA and CDR2 SQIVND (reference sequence). J gave up 8 bases and V 10 bases, and 9 bases lay outside the gene matches. The CDR3, as DNA: TGTGCCACCCTCCCTAGCGGGGGGGGCTATGAGCAGTTCTTC. It specifies CATLPSGGGYEQFF.

Only one count was recorded for this clone. The V call is TRBV5-6, the J call TRBJ1-5, with 7 bases lining up with TRBD1. CDR1 and CDR2 from the germline V gene are SGHDT and YYEEEE. The CDR3 is made up of 14 amino acids. Trimming cost V 6 bases and J 3 bases; bases outside gene matches: 6. CDR3: CASTLGQINQPQHF. The CDR3 DNA follows: TGTGCCAGCACCCTGGGACAGATCAATCAGCCCCAGCATTTT.

This clone was detected once. This sequence joins TRBV4-2 and TRBJ2-3, with unresolved D. This CDR3 has 16 amino acids. V shed 1 base and J shed 0 bases, with 11 bases lying between them. Germline lookup yields CDR1 LGHNA and CDR2 YNFKEQ. CDR3: CASSQGGLPSTDTQYF. The CDR3 nucleotides are TGTGCCAGCAGCCAAGGTGGGCTCCCTAGCACAGATACGCAGTATTTT.

The chain carries TRBV7-9 and TRBJ1-1, with 10 bases fitting TRBD1. The CDR3 contains 16 residues. The germline CDR1 and CDR2 sequences are SEHNR and FQNEAQ (reference sequence). V shed 3 bases and J 2 bases; nucleotides not matched to a gene: 6. CDR3 loop: CASSLGGQGLNTEAFF. The CDR3 nucleotides are TGTGCCAGCAGCTTGGGGGGACAGGGGCTCAACACTGAAGCTTTCTTT.

This chain joins TRBV9 and TRBJ1-4; a possible D gene is TRBD1 (6 bases). Germline V lookup: CDR1 SGDLS, CDR2 YYNGEE. The germline V and J ends were trimmed by 0 bases and 3 bases, with 12 bases remaining between them. The CDR3 is made up of 16 amino acids. The CDR3 DNA reads as TGTGCCAGCAGCGTAGAACCGGGACAAGCTAATGAAAAACTGTTTTTT. Protein product: CASSVEPGQANEKLFF.

This rearrangement joins TRBV29-1 to TRBJ2-3, with D uncertain. CDR3 length: 14 residues. CDR1 and CDR2 from the germline V gene are SQVTM and ANQGSEA. The V end was cut by 6 bases, the J end by 4 bases, with 17 bases between. The CDR3 nucleotides are TGCAGCGTAACCGGTCGCATGAGCCCAGATACGCAGTATTTT. This sequence encodes CSVTGRMSPDTQYF.

The rearrangement joins TRBV2 to TRBJ1-1; 7 nucleotides line up with TRBD1. Trimming took 1 base from V and 2 from J; bases not matched to a gene: 1. The germline CDR1 and CDR2 sequences are SNHLY and FYNNEI. The CDR3 extends over 14 amino acids. CDR3 nucleotides: TGTGCCAGCAGTGAAGGAGGGGGCAACACTGAAGCTTTCTTT. As protein: CASSEGGGNTEAFF.

This sequence joins TRBV6-2 or TRBV6-3 and TRBJ2-7; 7 bases are shared with TRBD1. This CDR3 comprises 12 residues. The junction had 0 bases not matched to a gene; V was cut back by 4 bases and J by 3 bases. Germline V lookup: CDR1 MNHEY, CDR2 SVGEGT. CDR3 protein: CASSWDSYEQYF. The CDR3 region has the DNA TGTGCCAGCAGTTGGGACAGCTACGAGCAGTACTTC.

V is TRBV3-1 (or the pseudogene TRBV3-2) and J is TRBJ2-7, with 14 bases identical to TRBD2. The ends lost 1 base at V and 7 bases at J; junction bases unmatched: 6. The CDR3 totals 16 residues. The germline CDR1 and CDR2 sequences are LGHDT and YNNKEL (reference sequence). CDR3 loop: CASSQAGTSGSGEQYF. CDR3 sequence (DNA): TGTGCCAGCAGCCAAGCCGGGACTAGCGGGAGTGGAGAGCAGTACTTC.

The chain has TRBV7-2 and TRBJ2-3, with 10 nucleotides matching TRBD1. The CDR3 runs to 15 residues. Trimming removed 3 bases from V and 2 bases from J; junction bases left unmatched: 2. Germline CDR1 SGHTA, CDR2 FQGNSA. CDR3 DNA sequence: TGTGCCAGCAGCTTGGACAGGGGGGTCACAGATACGCAGTATTTT. Amino acids: CASSLDRGVTDTQYF.

The chain employs TRBV12-3 or TRBV12-4 and TRBJ1-2; D not resolved. V was shortened by 7 bases and J by 6 bases, with 15 bases between the two germline ends. The length of the CDR3 is 13 residues. The CDR3: CASKAGPGDGYTF. The CDR3 coding sequence is TGTGCCAGCAAGGCCGGACCCGGGGATGGCTACACCTTC.

This clone has a single count. The CDR3 protein is CASSLYSSMNTEAFF. The CDR3 DNA follows: TGTGCCAGCAGCCTGTACAGCAGCATGAACACTGAAGCTTTCTTT. The chain employs TRBV14 and TRBJ1-1; no definite D call. Trimming left V 4 bases short and J 0 bases short, with 12 bases between. The length of the CDR3 is 15 residues. The germline V gene has CDR1 SGHDN and CDR2 FVKESK.

The V gene is TRBV3-1 (or the pseudogene TRBV3-2), the J gene TRBJ2-3, with a possible D match to TRBD1 (6 bases). From germline, CDR1 is LGHDT and CDR2 YNNKEL (reference sequence). V shed 2 bases and J shed 3 bases, with 6 bases lying between them. The CDR3 covers 13 residues. CDR3 nucleotide sequence: TGTGCCAGCAGCCAACAGGGGACAGATACGCAGTATTTT. Amino acid sequence: CASSQQGTDTQYF.

V usage is TRBV28 and J usage is TRBJ1-5, with a possible D match to TRBD1 (5 bases). Trimming shortened V by 4 bases and J by 6 bases, and 7 bases separated the two germline ends. The CDR3 extends over 12 amino acids. Looked up from germline, CDR1 is MDHEN and CDR2 is SYDVKM. The CDR3 sequence: CASSWGGQPQHF. The CDR3 DNA reads TGTGCCAGCAGTTGGGGGGGTCAGCCCCAGCATTTT.

The genes are TRBV5-5 and TRBJ1-4; D is possibly TRBD1 (5 bases). V lost 6 bases and J 4 bases, leaving 10 bases between the germline ends. Germline values: CDR1 SGHKS, CDR2 YYEKEE (reference sequence). The CDR3 consists of 13 residues. The CDR3 sequence is CASTLTVNEKLFF. The CDR3 DNA is TGTGCCAGCACCCTGACAGTTAATGAAAAACTGTTTTTT.

The chain has TRBV10-3 and TRBJ2-1; 8 bases are a match to TRBD1. V shed 2 bases and J 4 bases; nucleotides not matched to a gene: 1. Germline assignment: CDR1 ENHRY and CDR2 SYGVKD. The CDR3 sequence is 14 residues long. The CDR3 coding sequence is TGTGCCATCAGTGAGGGACAGGGTTACAATGAGCAGTTCTTC. It specifies CAISEGQGYNEQFF.

This clone has a single count. The chain couples TRBV29-1 to TRBJ1-1; D call uncertain. The germline V and J ends were trimmed by 1 base and 1 base, with 7 bases remaining between them. The CDR3 consists of 13 residues. Germline lookup yields CDR1 SQVTM and CDR2 ANQGSEA. CDR3 sequence reads: CSVEGSWNTEAFF. CDR3 bases: TGCAGCGTTGAAGGTTCCTGGAACACTGAAGCTTTCTTT.

The chain combines TRBV18 with TRBJ2-2, with 8 bases aligning to TRBD1. The germline CDR1 and CDR2 sequences are KGHSH and LQKENI. V lost 4 bases, J lost 1 base, and 8 bases stayed unmatched. This CDR3 is 17 amino acids long. The CDR3 reads CASSLRRDRRNTGELFF. The CDR3 coding sequence is TGTGCCAGCTCACTCCGCCGGGACAGGAGGAACACCGGGGAGCTGTTTTTT.

The CDR3 bases are TGCAGCGTTGAGCGGACAGGGGAAGCTTTCTTT. Translation gives CSVERTGEAFF. This sequence joins TRBV29-1 and TRBJ1-1; 8 nucleotides align to TRBD1. The CDR3 sequence is 11 residues long. With 3 bases clipped from V and 8 bases from J, the junction kept 2 bases outside the gene matches. Germline V gene data show CDR1 as SQVTM and CDR2 as ANQGSEA.

J is TRBJ2-3 and V is TRBV6-5; D gene ambiguous. There are 12 residues in the CDR3. Germline loops: CDR1 MNHEY, CDR2 SVGAGI. Trimming took 6 bases from V and 3 from J, leaving 7 bases between them. CDR3 loop: CASRFNTDTQYF. In DNA form, the CDR3 reads TGTGCCAGCAGGTTTAATACAGATACGCAGTATTTT.

This sequence joins TRBV28 and TRBJ2-3, with 8 bases matching TRBD2. The CDR3 runs 14 residues. The ends lost 4 bases at V and 1 base at J; junction bases unmatched: 1. The germline CDR1 and CDR2 sequences are MDHEN and SYDVKM. CDR3 region: CASSWTSRTDTQYF. For the CDR3, the DNA is TGTGCCAGCAGTTGGACTAGCCGCACAGATACGCAGTATTTT.

The rearrangement links TRBV5-6 to TRBJ2-3, with unresolved D. This CDR3 is built from 12 residues. The V and J ends lost 4 bases and 6 bases respectively, with 9 bases between them. Germline CDR1 SGHDT, CDR2 YYEEEE. Here the CDR3 DNA reads TGTGCCAGCAGCCTTACCGAGGATACGCAGTATTTT. Translation gives CASSLTEDTQYF.

This sequence joins TRBV24-1 and TRBJ2-6; maybe TRBD1 (6 bases). This CDR3 has 15 residues. V lost 9 bases and J 2 bases, leaving 13 bases between the germline ends. Germline V gene sequence: CDR1 KGHDR, CDR2 SFDVKD. The CDR3 DNA reads TGTGCCACCGGATACAGGGAGCCTGGGGCCAACGTCCTGACTTTC. The encoded protein is CATGYREPGANVLTF.